These 10 T cell receptor beta chains share one sample of origin, sequenced in a study of T cell repertoires in cytomegalovirus infection. TCRdb re-called the reads through MiXCR, storing one row per CDR3 protein. The table lists about 890,000 distinct CDR3 sequences, 30% to 40% of them singletons, with 11% to 15% in the top ten. Their cognate antigens are unknown. Material: cultured CD8+ T cells from PBMCs, obtained from culture after CMV antigen stimulation. These receptors were taken from a human donor in good health (CMV status not recorded). Some clones in this sample may be carry-over from other donors' samples.

The chain links TRBV4-3 to TRBJ2-5; D may be TRBD2 (6 bases). Germline V gives CDR1 LGHNA, CDR2 YSLEER. The V and J ends lost 3 bases and 7 bases respectively, with 21 bases between them. This CDR3 region has 16 residues. CDR3 sequence (DNA): TGCGCCAGCAGCCATCCCTCCGCCGGGACCGGGGGGACCCAGTACTTC. Protein product: CASSHPSAGTGGTQYF.

The chain employs TRBV7-6 and TRBJ1-1; no clear D gene. The V and J ends lost 6 bases and 6 bases respectively, with 14 bases between them. This CDR3 is 13 amino acids long. Germline CDR1 reads SGHVS; CDR2 reads FNYEAQ. DNA of the CDR3: TGTGCCAGCAGTATAGACCCGGGAGCTGAAGCTTTCTTT. Translating it yields CASSIDPGAEAFF.

This chain connects TRBV7-2 to TRBJ2-3; 11 bases agree with TRBD2. V gave up 4 bases and J gave up 1 base; unmatched junction bases: 4. Germline V gene lookup returns CDR1 SGHTA and CDR2 FQGNSA. The CDR3 loop spans 16 amino acids. The CDR3 coding sequence is TGTGCCAGCAGCTCTTCTAGCGGGGGGCGCACAGATACGCAGTATTTT. Amino acid sequence: CASSSSSGGRTDTQYF.

This clonotype was seen a few times. The rearrangement joins TRBV27 to TRBJ1-1, with TRBD1 identical over 7 bases. Germline CDR1 and CDR2: MNHEY and SMNVEV (reference sequence). V lost 8 bases to trimming and J lost 3 bases; unmatched junction nucleotides: 6. This CDR3 is built from 13 residues. CDR3 sequence reads: CASGDRVDTEAFF. The CDR3 DNA follows: TGTGCCAGCGGCGACAGGGTAGACACTGAAGCTTTCTTT.

The chain uses TRBV28 and TRBJ2-3, with D maybe TRBD1 (5 bases). This CDR3 has 15 residues. Trimming pared 8 bases from V and 0 bases from J, leaving 15 bases between. CDR1 is MDHEN, CDR2 SYDVKM, per germline. The CDR3 DNA follows: TGTGCCAGCGACGAAGGAGCAGGGAGCACAGATACGCAGTATTTT. It specifies CASDEGAGSTDTQYF.

The rearrangement uses TRBV15 and TRBJ2-5; no clear D. The V end lost 3 bases, the J end lost 0 bases, and 14 bases lay between the germline ends. The CDR3 is 16 residues long. Germline loops: CDR1 LNHNV, CDR2 YYDKDF (reference sequence). The CDR3 DNA sequence: TGTGCCACCAGCAGGAGCCGTGGCGGAAACCAAGAGACCCAGTACTTC. It encodes CATSRSRGGNQETQYF.

This sequence joins TRBV7-9 and TRBJ1-6; 10 positions match TRBD1. CDR1 and CDR2 from the germline V gene are SEHNR and FQNEAQ (reference sequence). J gave up 8 bases and V 4 bases, and 11 bases lay outside the gene matches. This CDR3 is 17 amino acids long. Here the CDR3 reads CASSSPRTGGFYSPLHF. CDR3 in DNA: TGTGCCAGCAGCTCCCCGCGGACAGGGGGATTCTATTCACCCCTCCACTTT.

The table lists this clonotype with a few counts. The rearrangement links TRBV7-6 to TRBJ2-3, with 8 bases aligning to TRBD1. Germline V gene lookup returns CDR1 SGHVS and CDR2 FNYEAQ. The length of the CDR3 is 14 residues. After removal of 8 bases from V and 4 bases from J, the junction contained 8 bases not matched to a gene. The CDR3 nucleotides read TGTGCCAGCTCTGGGACAGGCCATCCAGATACGCAGTATTTT. It codes for CASSGTGHPDTQYF.

The table lists this clonotype with many counts. This rearrangement joins TRBV7-2 to TRBJ2-7, with 8 bases fitting TRBD2. This CDR3 region has 16 residues. Germline V gene sequence: CDR1 SGHTA, CDR2 FQGNSA. V lost 4 bases to trimming and J lost 0 bases; unmatched junction nucleotides: 8. Written as DNA, the CDR3 is TGTGCCAGCAGCTCCTCTAGCGGGCTTAGCTCCTACGAGCAGTACTTC. Amino acid sequence: CASSSSSGLSSYEQYF.

The chain joins TRBV6-6 to TRBJ1-5; a possible D gene is TRBD1 (6 bases). Germline loops: CDR1 MNHNY, CDR2 SVGAGI (reference sequence). V shed 8 bases and J shed 11 bases, with 19 bases lying between them. The CDR3 is made up of 13 amino acids. The CDR3 reads CASFGQPIAAQHF. In nucleotides, the CDR3 is TGTGCCAGCTTTGGACAGCCCATCGCGGCCCAGCATTTT.